This T cell receptor beta chain was identified in a study of shared T cell receptors in the human thymus. Sequencing was performed with immunoSEQ multiplex PCR; in TCRdb, only in-frame clones are kept and a portion is missing. Among tens of thousands of clones listed, over 90% were seen once. Germline values: CDR1 LNHDA, CDR2 SQIVND (reference sequence). This CDR3 spans 15 amino acids. Trimming cost V 6 bases and J 2 bases; bases outside gene matches: 6. The clonotype was recovered from a human donor. The rearrangement joins TRBV19 to TRBJ2-3; 9 bases fit TRBD1. Sequenced material: thymocytes. In DNA, the CDR3 is TGTGCCAGTAGACCCCGGGACAGGGACACAGATACGCAGTATTTT. Translating gives CASRPRDRDTDTQYF.